The rows below give T cell receptor beta chains drawn from one sample of a study of cytomegalovirus exposure and HLA in healthy donors. Method: immunoSEQ multiplex PCR; TCRdb's copy keeps in-frame clones and lacks some. The sample consists of tens of thousands of clones, 73% of them appearing once. Material: PBMCs. The receptors stem from a man aged 45-60 years in good health and CMV-seronegative. CDR3s leave out the opening cysteine and the closing phenylalanine or tryptophan. Each record gives: J gene, V gene, CDR3 protein.

TRBJ2-1	TRBV28	ASRTTDYNEQF
TRBJ1-4	TRBV29-1	SVEPPDFATNEKLF
TRBJ2-7	TRBV10-3	AISDRLRVGEQY
TRBJ2-7	TRBV19	ASRPSAASGEMQY
TRBJ1-6	TRBV9	ASSETPFGGDSPLH
TRBJ2-5	TRBV7-7	ASSPDLAVETQY
TRBJ1-6	TRBV5-4	AGNMRGNSPLH
TRBJ1-5	TRBV2	ASRPGAVSNQPQH
TRBJ2-7	TRBV7-8	ASSLFPGAYEQY
TRBJ1-1	TRBV11-2	ASSGNRGKNTEAF
TRBJ1-5	TRBV21-1	ASSFDSLGNQPQH
TRBJ2-3	TRBV9	ASSAPGGSSGLGDTQY
TRBJ2-7	TRBV6-1	ASSEARQGDTYEQY
TRBJ1-2	TRBV30	AWRWDILGGYT
TRBJ2-5	TRBV29-1	SVGQKETQY
TRBJ2-7	TRBV5-4	ASSPEAGGTYEQY
TRBJ1-1	TRBV6-5	ASSFGRGSTEAF
TRBJ1-4	TRBV6-1	ASSEGNPVVALATNEKLF